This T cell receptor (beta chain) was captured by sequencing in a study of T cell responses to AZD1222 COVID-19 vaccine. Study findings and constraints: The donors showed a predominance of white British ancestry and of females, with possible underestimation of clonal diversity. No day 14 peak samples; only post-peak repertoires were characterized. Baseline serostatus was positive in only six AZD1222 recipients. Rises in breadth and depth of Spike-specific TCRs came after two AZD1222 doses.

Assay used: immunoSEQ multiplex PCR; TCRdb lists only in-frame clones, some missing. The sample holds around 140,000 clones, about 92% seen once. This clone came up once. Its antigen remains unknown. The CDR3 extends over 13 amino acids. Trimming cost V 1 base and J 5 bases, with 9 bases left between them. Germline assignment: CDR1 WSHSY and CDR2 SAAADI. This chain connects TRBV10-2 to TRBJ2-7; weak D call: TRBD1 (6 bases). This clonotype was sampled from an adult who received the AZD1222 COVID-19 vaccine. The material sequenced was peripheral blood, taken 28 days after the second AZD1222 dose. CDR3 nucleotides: TGCGCCAGCAGTGAGTGGCAGGGGAACGAGCAGTACTTC. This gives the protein CASSEWQGNEQYF.